The clone carrying this T cell receptor beta chain was seen a few times. From germline, CDR1 is LNHDA and CDR2 SQIVND (reference sequence). The CDR3 length is 14 residues. The J segment lost 2 bases and the V segment lost 5 bases, leaving 1 base of the junction unmatched. Seattle patients were enrolled during active infection and followed longitudinally. The record originates from a study of blood T cell repertoires in COVID-19. About the research overall: The United States, Italy and Spain provided the acute and convalescent COVID-19 samples. Sources were T cells, B-cell-depleted T cells, or PBMCs; the material itself was cDNA or gDNA.

Source study methods: Quantification of nucleated cells was approximated via reference gene primer amplification. Libraries were prepared by immunoSEQ multiplex PCR; TCRdb keeps only in-frame clonotypes and omits some of them. V and J calls plus clone size are reproduced from that table; the DNA served to infer D and trimming. The sample includes about 150,000 clones, 70% to 80% of them seen just once. Specimen: peripheral blood. This receptor was taken from a woman aged 70-85 years with COVID-19, enrolled during active disease. V gene TRBV19 combines with J gene TRBJ2-7, with 12 positions matching TRBD2. CDR3 region: CASSRTSGAYEQYF. CDR3 nucleotides: TGTGCCAGTAGTCGGACTAGCGGGGCCTACGAGCAGTACTTC.